This T cell receptor (beta chain) is drawn from a study of T-cell reconstitution after alpha-beta-depleted transplantation in children. V lost 4 bases and J lost 5, with 6 bases in between. CDR3 length: 12 amino acids. Preparing the TCRbeta library involved the use of unique molecular identifiers. From the PCR reads, TCRdb called clonotypes with MiXCR, one entry per CDR3 protein. The sample has roughly 500,000 distinct CDR3 sequences; under 15% are singletons. This clonotype was detected many times. The chain has TRBV12-3 or TRBV12-4 and TRBJ1-5; D unclear. The origin of this receptor is a human donor who donated a stem cell graft to a child with combined immunodeficiency. Sequenced material: PBMCs from the stem cell graft donor, taken from the stem cell graft. DNA for the CDR3: TGTGCCAGCAGTTCTAGGGATCAGCCCCAGCATTTT. Amino acids: CASSSRDQPQHF.